The 25 T cell receptor beta chains presented below share a single source sample, sequenced in a study of blood T cell repertoires in COVID-19. Clones were read by immunoSEQ multiplex PCR, and TCRdb kept only the in-frame ones, dropping some. Of tens of thousands of clones in the sample, about four fifths are singletons; the top ten hold roughly 10%. Sequencing was carried out using peripheral blood. These receptors came from a human donor in a cohort sampled during active COVID-19.

The V gene is TRBV30, the J gene TRBJ1-5; the D is unclear. Germline loops: CDR1 GTSNPN, CDR2 SVGIG (reference sequence). Trimming took off 1 base at V and 3 bases at J, with 7 bases between the two ends. This CDR3 is 13 amino acids long. The CDR3 spells CAWSATVNQPQHF. For the CDR3, the DNA is TGTGCCTGGAGTGCCACAGTCAATCAGCCCCAGCATTTT.

The gene calls are TRBV11-2 and TRBJ2-7, with 7 bases aligning to TRBD1. The germline CDR1 and CDR2 sequences are SGHAT and FQNNGV. The V and J ends lost 1 base and 6 bases, in that order; junction bases with no gene match: 12. This CDR3 comprises 16 residues. In DNA form, the CDR3 reads TGTGCCAGCAGCTTAGGGGGACAGACCCCACTACGCGAGCAGTACTTC. Its protein product is CASSLGGQTPLREQYF.

V and J are TRBV2 and TRBJ2-3; 7 nucleotides align to TRBD1. Germline-derived CDR1 and CDR2 are SNHLY and FYNNEI. The CDR3 extends over 14 amino acids. The junction had 3 bases not matched to a gene; V was cut back by 4 bases and J by 2 bases. The CDR3 bases are TGTGCCAGCAGTGCGGGACAGATCACAGATACGCAGTATTTT. Protein: CASSAGQITDTQYF.

The chain combines TRBV2 with TRBJ2-1, with D uncertain. V lost 7 bases, J lost 2 bases, and 12 bases lay in between. The CDR3 consists of 14 residues. Germline CDR1 is SNHLY and CDR2 is FYNNEI. Here the CDR3 reads CASKRNPTYNEQFF. The CDR3 DNA reads as TGTGCCAGCAAGAGGAACCCCACCTACAATGAGCAGTTCTTC.

This clone was picked up one time. The rearrangement links TRBV5-1 to TRBJ2-1; weak D call: TRBD2 (5 bases). This CDR3 comprises 15 residues. CDR1 SGHRS and CDR2 YFSETQ come from the germline V gene. The ends were cut back, 4 bases at V and 0 bases at J, with 11 bases in the middle. The CDR3 DNA sequence: TGCGCCAGCAGCCCCCGGGGTTCCTCCTACAATGAGCAGTTCTTC. It is translated as CASSPRGSSYNEQFF.

The genes are TRBV30 and TRBJ2-2; 8 nucleotides align to TRBD1. This CDR3 has 15 residues. The J segment lost 6 bases and the V segment lost 5 bases, leaving 11 bases of the junction unmatched. Germline V gene sequence: CDR1 GTSNPN, CDR2 SVGIG (reference sequence). This CDR3 reads CAWGRRGRGAGELFF. Here the CDR3 DNA reads TGTGCCTGGGGACGCAGGGGGCGAGGGGCCGGGGAGCTGTTTTTT.

The V call is TRBV30, the J call TRBJ2-7; a weak D match, TRBD1 (5 bases). This CDR3 has 12 residues. Germline CDR1 is GTSNPN and CDR2 is SVGIG (reference sequence). The V end was cut by 2 bases, the J end by 7 bases, with 12 bases between. This CDR3 is CAWSQTVGEQYF. DNA of the CDR3: TGTGCCTGGAGTCAGACAGTGGGAGAGCAGTACTTC.

The chain uses TRBV23-1 and TRBJ1-6; 7 nucleotides align to TRBD1. TRBV23-1 is designated an ORF whose function remains uncertain. The CDR3 is made up of 18 amino acids. V gave up 1 base and J gave up 7 bases; unmatched junction bases: 13. CDR3 nucleotide sequence: TGCGCCAGCAGTCAATGCCCATCCAGCGACAGGGACAATTCACCCCTCCACTTT. This sequence encodes CASSQCPSSDRDNSPLHF.

CDR3 DNA sequence: TGTGCCATCAGTGAGACAGGGGGACATAATTCACCCCTCCACTTT. Protein product: CAISETGGHNSPLHF. The chain carries TRBV10-3 and TRBJ1-6; 8 bases fit TRBD1. The CDR3 sequence is 15 residues long. Looked up from germline, CDR1 is ENHRY and CDR2 is SYGVKD. J lost 5 bases, V lost 2 bases, and 2 bases had no gene match.

The rearrangement links TRBV10-2 to TRBJ2-1; 9 nucleotides align to TRBD1. This CDR3 contains 14 residues. Germline V gene sequence: CDR1 WSHSY, CDR2 SAAADI. Losses at the gene ends were 6 bases for V and 12 bases for J; bases not matched to a gene: 12. CDR3 amino acids: CASRSGTGSLGQFF. The DNA for the CDR3 is TGCGCCAGCAGGTCCGGGACAGGGAGTTTAGGGCAGTTCTTC.

The gene calls are TRBV5-6 and TRBJ1-4; a weak D match, TRBD1 (5 bases). The CDR3 extends over 18 amino acids. The germline CDR1 and CDR2 sequences are SGHDT and YYEEEE. The V end lost 0 bases, the J end lost 0 bases, and 15 bases lay between the germline ends. CDR3 protein: CASSLGRGRGTTNEKLFF. The DNA of the CDR3 is TGTGCCAGCAGCTTGGGGAGGGGCCGAGGCACAACTAATGAAAAACTGTTTTTT. Full variable domain (remainder filled in from reference TRBV5-6 and TRBJ1-4): DAGVTQSPTHLIKTRGQQVTLRCSPKSGHDTVSWYQQALGQGPQFIFQYYEEEERQRGNFPDRFSGHQFPNYSSELNVNALLLGDSALYLCASSLGRGRGTTNEKLFFGSGTQLSVL.

J is TRBJ1-5 and V is TRBV6-5; D uncertain. CDR3 length: 14 residues. Deletions cut 8 bases from V and 4 bases from J, with 15 bases between. Germline V lookup: CDR1 MNHEY, CDR2 SVGAGI. CDR3 DNA: TGTGCCAGCCTACCCCAGGATAGGAATCAGCCCCAGCATTTT. Its translation: CASLPQDRNQPQHF.

V gene TRBV19 combines with J gene TRBJ2-3, with D possibly matching TRBD1 (6 bases). Deletions cut 2 bases from V and 0 bases from J, with 12 bases between. CDR3 length equals 16 residues. CDR1 is LNHDA, CDR2 SQIVND, per germline (reference sequence). The CDR3 spells CASSISGTTSTDTQYF. Written as DNA, the CDR3 is TGTGCCAGTAGTATATCCGGGACAACTAGCACAGATACGCAGTATTTT.

V is TRBV25-1 and J is TRBJ2-4; D perhaps matches TRBD2 (5 bases). Germline CDR1 is MGHDK and CDR2 is SYGVNS. This CDR3 is built from 16 residues. The ends were cut back, 5 bases at V and 0 bases at J, with 14 bases in the middle. The CDR3 region is CASSPAGLKAKNIQYF. The CDR3 DNA reads as TGTGCCAGCAGTCCCGCCGGACTTAAAGCCAAAAACATTCAGTACTTC.

The chain couples TRBV5-4 to TRBJ2-2, with D maybe TRBD2 (6 bases). This CDR3 is built from 15 residues. CDR1 is SGHNT, CDR2 YYREEE, per germline (reference sequence). Deletions cut 5 bases from V and 0 bases from J, with 11 bases between. Here the CDR3 DNA reads TGTGCCAGCAGTACCGGGACTTCGAACACCGGGGAGCTGTTTTTT. Residues: CASSTGTSNTGELFF.

The J gene is TRBJ2-6, the V gene TRBV6-5; 7 nucleotides line up with TRBD1. This CDR3 is built from 15 residues. Trimming at V came to 3 bases and at J to 2 bases, leaving 1 base not matched to a gene. Germline-derived CDR1 and CDR2 are MNHEY and SVGAGI. The CDR3 DNA sequence: TGTGCCAGCAGTTATCAGGGGGCTGGGGCCAACGTCCTGACTTTC. As protein: CASSYQGAGANVLTF.

The chain employs TRBV7-2 and TRBJ2-5; 10 nucleotides line up with TRBD1. In germline, CDR1 is SGHTA, CDR2 FQGNSA. This CDR3 spans 15 amino acids. Germline trimming cut 1 base from V and 7 bases from J; bases unmatched to any gene: 6. CDR3 amino acids: CASSLVDRGRGTQYF. Written as DNA, the CDR3 is TGTGCCAGCAGCTTAGTTGACAGGGGGCGGGGGACCCAGTACTTC.

V and J are TRBV7-2 and TRBJ1-2; D remains unclear. Germline-derived CDR1 and CDR2 are SGHTA and FQGNSA. The CDR3 sequence is 15 residues long. V lost 5 bases and J lost 2, with 15 bases in between. The DNA of the CDR3 is TGTGCCAGCAGCCTCAACCTCGGAGGGAACTATGGCTACACCTTC. Translated: CASSLNLGGNYGYTF.

The rearrangement links TRBV19 to TRBJ1-1; D perhaps matches TRBD1 (5 bases). Germline CDR1 reads LNHDA; CDR2 reads SQIVND (reference sequence). V was trimmed by 1 base and J by 0 bases, leaving 12 bases between them. CDR3 length: 16 amino acids. CDR3: CASSIVGGAMNTEAFF. In DNA, the CDR3 is TGTGCCAGTAGTATAGTGGGGGGAGCCATGAACACTGAAGCTTTCTTT.

This chain joins TRBV28 and TRBJ2-1; maybe TRBD2 (5 bases). With 2 bases removed from V and 9 bases from J, the gap between germline ends came to 8 bases. CDR3 size: 12 residues. Germline V lookup: CDR1 MDHEN, CDR2 SYDVKM. CDR3 sequence reads: CASSLAGLEQFF. CDR3 bases: TGTGCCAGCAGTTTAGCCGGACTTGAGCAGTTCTTC. Based on the CDR3 plus reference TRBV28 and TRBJ2-1, the full variable domain is DVKVTQSSRYLVKRTGEKVFLECVQDMDHENMFWYRQDPGLGLRLIYFSYDVKMKEKGDIPEGYSVSREKKERFSLILESASTNQTSMYLCASSLAGLEQFFGPGTRLTVL.

This rearrangement joins TRBV9 to TRBJ1-4; D is unresolved. In germline, CDR1 is SGDLS, CDR2 YYNGEE. CDR3 length: 14 residues. V dropped 0 bases and J dropped 3 bases, with 6 bases sitting between them. This CDR3 is CASSVEAPNEKLFF. Here the CDR3 DNA reads TGTGCCAGCAGCGTAGAAGCCCCTAATGAAAAACTGTTTTTT.

The J gene is TRBJ2-3, the V gene TRBV10-2; the D gene is possibly TRBD1 (6 bases). This CDR3 has 16 amino acids. Trimming removed 2 bases from V and 0 bases from J, with 12 bases in between. Germline CDR1 WSHSY, CDR2 SAAADI. The CDR3 spells CASSEAQGRSTDTQYF. The CDR3 DNA sequence: TGCGCCAGCAGTGAGGCACAGGGAAGAAGCACAGATACGCAGTATTTT.

The J gene is TRBJ1-1, the V gene TRBV10-3, with D unresolved. V was clipped by 4 bases and J by 5 bases, with 14 bases between them. The germline V gene encodes CDR1 ENHRY and CDR2 SYGVKD. The CDR3 is 14 amino acids. The chain's CDR3 is CAISGTGMETEAFF. Here the CDR3 DNA reads TGTGCCATCAGTGGGACCGGGATGGAGACTGAAGCTTTCTTT.

The V call is TRBV2, the J call TRBJ2-7; D may be TRBD1 (6 bases). This CDR3 is 14 amino acids long. The germline V and J ends were trimmed by 2 bases and 5 bases, with 13 bases remaining between them. Germline-derived CDR1 and CDR2 are SNHLY and FYNNEI. CDR3 residues: CASSESWGRDEQYF. The DNA of the CDR3 is TGTGCCAGCAGTGAATCCTGGGGGCGGGACGAGCAGTACTTC.

The chain has TRBV28 and TRBJ2-1; a possible D gene is TRBD1 (5 bases). From germline, CDR1 is MDHEN and CDR2 SYDVKM. There are 14 residues in the CDR3. V lost 2 bases and J 7 bases, leaving 12 bases between the germline ends. CDR3: CASSLRQGKNEQFF. As DNA, the CDR3 is TGTGCCAGCAGTTTAAGGCAGGGTAAAAATGAGCAGTTCTTC.